The 21 T cell receptor beta chains in this list originate from one sample, sequenced in a study of blood T cell repertoires in COVID-19. The method was immunoSEQ multiplex PCR; TCRdb's version includes in-frame clones alone and lacks a portion of them. The top ten hold about 5.2% of the sample, which has approximately 310,000 clones, roughly nine tenths seen once. Sequenced sample: PBMCs or T cells enriched from blood (not recorded which). Source of these receptors: a man in his sixties who had recovered from COVID-19.

V usage is TRBV12-3 or TRBV12-4 and J usage is TRBJ2-2; D gene uncertain. CDR3 length: 12 residues. Trimming pared 3 bases from V and 6 bases from J, leaving 5 bases between. CDR3 region: CASSFSAGELFF. For the CDR3, the DNA is TGTGCCAGCAGTTTCTCCGCCGGGGAGCTGTTTTTT.

This chain links TRBV5-1 with TRBJ1-2, with 8 bases fitting TRBD1. The CDR3 is 15 amino acids. V was clipped by 0 bases and J by 6 bases; unmatched bases: 7. Germline loops: CDR1 SGHRS, CDR2 YFSETQ. The CDR3: CASSLGERQGNGYTF. In nucleotides, the CDR3 is TGCGCCAGCAGCTTGGGGGAAAGACAGGGGAATGGCTACACCTTC.

The chain joins TRBV9 to TRBJ2-7; 11 bases map to TRBD2. This CDR3 comprises 18 residues. The V and J ends lost 4 bases and 1 base, in that order; junction bases with no gene match: 13. Germline CDR1 and CDR2: SGDLS and YYNGEE. The CDR3: CASSTGLAGTPSSYEQYF. CDR3 in DNA: TGTGCCAGCAGCACCGGACTAGCGGGTACCCCTTCTTCCTACGAGCAGTACTTC.

The CDR3: CASSFSRRNTEAFF. In DNA form, the CDR3 reads TGTGCCAGCAGTTTCTCGCGTAGGAACACTGAAGCTTTCTTT. The J gene is TRBJ1-1, the V gene TRBV27; D is ambiguous. The CDR3 has 14 amino acids. Per germline, CDR1 MNHEY and CDR2 SMNVEV (reference sequence). The V gene lost 3 bases and the J gene lost 1 base, with 9 bases spanning the gap.

The J gene is TRBJ2-1, the V gene TRBV6-1; D is possibly TRBD1 (6 bases). Per germline, CDR1 MNHNS and CDR2 SASEGT. The length of the CDR3 is 13 residues. V lost 5 bases, J lost 4 bases, and 9 bases lay in between. The CDR3 sequence: CASSPGQYNEQFF. The DNA of the CDR3 is TGTGCCAGCAGTCCCGGACAGTACAATGAGCAGTTCTTC.

The V call is TRBV28, the J call TRBJ1-2; D is unresolved. The CDR3 runs 14 residues. V lost 11 bases and J 2 bases, leaving 18 bases between the germline ends. Looked up from germline, CDR1 is MDHEN and CDR2 is SYDVKM. CDR3 nucleotide sequence: TGTGCCCACTCCCCAATACAGAGAAACTATGGCTACACCTTC. Amino acid sequence: CAHSPIQRNYGYTF.

The chain uses TRBV7-3 and TRBJ2-7; 12 bases are shared with TRBD2. CDR3 length: 15 residues. Trimming at V came to 6 bases and at J to 6 bases, leaving 9 bases not matched to a gene. Germline V gives CDR1 SGHTA, CDR2 FQGTGA. The CDR3 coding sequence is TGTGCCAGCAGTCTGACTAGCGGGAGTTATAGCGAGCAGTACTTC. This sequence encodes CASSLTSGSYSEQYF.

CDR3 sequence (DNA): TGTGCCAGCAGTACTAGAGGGAACACTGAAGCTTTCTTT. It specifies CASSTRGNTEAFF. The rearrangement links TRBV12-3 or TRBV12-4 to TRBJ1-1; D unresolved. The length of the CDR3 is 13 residues. V lost 5 bases to trimming and J lost 1 base, with 8 bases between them.

V is TRBV19 and J is TRBJ1-5; D call uncertain. Germline loops: CDR1 LNHDA, CDR2 SQIVND (reference sequence). The germline V and J ends were trimmed by 7 bases and 0 bases, with 16 bases remaining between them. This CDR3 is 16 amino acids long. CDR3 amino acids: CASKRPRADSNQPQHF. The CDR3 DNA sequence: TGTGCCAGTAAAAGACCGAGGGCGGATAGCAATCAGCCCCAGCATTTT.

The chain links TRBV5-1 to TRBJ1-6, with D unclear. The CDR3 consists of 16 residues. Trimming took 0 bases from V and 3 from J, leaving 10 bases between them. Germline assignment: CDR1 SGHRS and CDR2 YFSETQ. CDR3 region: CASSLGFGDYNSPLHF. For the CDR3, the DNA is TGCGCCAGCAGCTTGGGGTTCGGGGACTATAATTCACCCCTCCACTTT. Variable domain in full (rest from reference TRBV5-1 and TRBJ1-6): KAGVTQTPRYLIKTRGQQVTLSCSPISGHRSVSWYQQTPGQGLQFLFEYFSETQRNKGNFPGRFSGRQFSNSRSEMNVSTLELGDSALYLCASSLGFGDYNSPLHFGNGTRLTVT.

The rearrangement joins TRBV28 to TRBJ2-7; TRBD1 might be the D (5 bases). Germline V gene sequence: CDR1 MDHEN, CDR2 SYDVKM. The CDR3 runs to 13 residues. V was cut by 8 bases and J by 2 bases, with 13 bases left in between. In DNA form, the CDR3 reads TGTGCCAGCGAGGAGACGACAGCCTACGAGCAGTACTTC. Encoded protein: CASEETTAYEQYF.

V gene TRBV2 combines with J gene TRBJ1-2; TRBD1 matches at 8 bases. The CDR3 contains 15 residues. Germline V gene lookup returns CDR1 SNHLY and CDR2 FYNNEI. V lost 9 bases, J lost 4 bases, and 13 bases stayed unmatched. CDR3 bases: TGTGCCAGATTGGAGGGGTCAGGGGGCGGCTATGGCTACACCTTC. Its translation: CARLEGSGGGYGYTF. Complete variable domain (other parts from reference TRBV2 and TRBJ1-2): EPEVTQTPSHQVTQMGQEVILRCVPISNHLYFYWYRQILGQKVEFLVSFYNNEISEKSEIFDDQFSVERPDGSNFTLKIRSTKLEDSAMYFCARLEGSGGGYGYTFGSGTRLTVV.

CDR3 sequence: CASSLRQRMNTEAFF. The CDR3 DNA reads as TGTGCCAGCAGCTTAAGACAGCGAATGAACACTGAAGCTTTCTTT. V and J are TRBV7-3 and TRBJ1-1; possibly TRBD1 for D (5 bases). Germline V CDR1 and CDR2: SGHTA, FQGTGA. The CDR3 is 15 residues long. The V end was cut by 1 base, the J end by 0 bases, with 9 bases between.

The V and J genes are TRBV24-1 and TRBJ2-3; possibly TRBD2 for D (6 bases). V shed 2 bases and J shed 0 bases, with 8 bases lying between them. Germline CDR1 reads KGHDR; CDR2 reads SFDVKD. This CDR3 is built from 15 residues. The CDR3, as DNA: TGTGCCACCAGTGATTCGGGAGATAGCACAGATACGCAGTATTTT. Protein: CATSDSGDSTDTQYF.

J is TRBJ2-7 and V is TRBV30; D not certain. The germline CDR1 and CDR2 sequences are GTSNPN and SVGIG (reference sequence). Trimming took 2 bases from V and 2 from J, leaving 16 bases between them. This CDR3 spans 15 amino acids. The CDR3 reads CAWSFGGTVPYEQYF. Here the CDR3 DNA reads TGTGCCTGGAGTTTTGGCGGAACTGTTCCCTACGAGCAGTACTTC.

This clone has only one observation. The chain couples TRBV7-9 to TRBJ2-5; TRBD2 agrees at 15 bases. V dropped 4 bases and J dropped 2; count of bases not matched to a gene: 5. This CDR3 spans 17 amino acids. Germline lookup yields CDR1 SEHNR and CDR2 FQNEAQ (reference sequence). The DNA of the CDR3 is TGTGCCAGCAGCTCCGGGACTAGCGGGAGGCTGCAAGAGACCCAGTACTTC. Protein: CASSSGTSGRLQETQYF.

The chain combines TRBV19 with TRBJ2-5, with 7 bases aligning to TRBD2. The V gene end was trimmed by 5 bases and the J gene end by 4 bases; junction bases not matched to a gene: 16. This CDR3 region has 17 residues. Germline V gene lookup returns CDR1 LNHDA and CDR2 SQIVND (reference sequence). CDR3 sequence reads: CASSALRGGEPGETQYF. The CDR3 region has the DNA TGTGCCAGTAGTGCCCTAAGGGGAGGGGAGCCGGGAGAGACCCAGTACTTC. The whole variable domain, remainder taken from reference TRBV19 and TRBJ2-5, is DGGITQSPKYLFRKEGQNVTLSCEQNLNHDAMYWYRQDPGQGLRLIYYSQIVNDFQKGDIAEGYSVSREKKESFPLTVTSAQKNPTAFYLCASSALRGGEPGETQYFGPGTRLLVL.

The V and J genes are TRBV6-2 or TRBV6-3 and TRBJ2-3; TRBD2 agrees at 9 bases. The germline V gene encodes CDR1 MNHEY and CDR2 SVGEGT. CDR3 length: 18 amino acids. V was clipped by 2 bases and J by 0 bases; unmatched bases: 9. The CDR3 is CASSYQKRTSASTDTQYF. The CDR3 region has the DNA TGTGCCAGCAGTTACCAAAAACGGACTAGCGCGAGCACAGATACGCAGTATTTT.

J is TRBJ1-3 and V is TRBV18; possible D gene TRBD1, 5 bases. The CDR3 has 16 residues. From germline, CDR1 is KGHSH and CDR2 LQKENI. Trimming cost V 1 base and J 0 bases, with 10 bases left between them. The CDR3: CASSPRGERSGNTIYF. CDR3 bases: TGTGCCAGCTCACCACGGGGGGAGCGCTCTGGAAACACCATATATTTT.

The gene calls are TRBV5-6 and TRBJ2-7, with 12 bases lining up with TRBD2. The J segment lost 3 bases and the V segment lost 4 bases, leaving 11 bases of the junction unmatched. This CDR3 contains 17 residues. Germline values: CDR1 SGHDT, CDR2 YYEEEE. For the CDR3, the DNA is TGTGCCAGCAGCCCAAAACTAGCGGGAGGTGAAGTCTACGAGCAGTACTTC. Translated: CASSPKLAGGEVYEQYF.

The rearrangement links TRBV6-2 or TRBV6-3 to TRBJ2-7, with 10 nucleotides matching TRBD1. Germline trimming cut 2 bases from V and 0 bases from J; bases unmatched to any gene: 7. This CDR3 comprises 17 residues. Germline V gene sequence: CDR1 MNHEY, CDR2 SVGEGT. The CDR3 bases are TGTGCCAGCAGTTACGATAGGACAGGGGGTTTCTCCTACGAGCAGTACTTC. It translates to CASSYDRTGGFSYEQYF.